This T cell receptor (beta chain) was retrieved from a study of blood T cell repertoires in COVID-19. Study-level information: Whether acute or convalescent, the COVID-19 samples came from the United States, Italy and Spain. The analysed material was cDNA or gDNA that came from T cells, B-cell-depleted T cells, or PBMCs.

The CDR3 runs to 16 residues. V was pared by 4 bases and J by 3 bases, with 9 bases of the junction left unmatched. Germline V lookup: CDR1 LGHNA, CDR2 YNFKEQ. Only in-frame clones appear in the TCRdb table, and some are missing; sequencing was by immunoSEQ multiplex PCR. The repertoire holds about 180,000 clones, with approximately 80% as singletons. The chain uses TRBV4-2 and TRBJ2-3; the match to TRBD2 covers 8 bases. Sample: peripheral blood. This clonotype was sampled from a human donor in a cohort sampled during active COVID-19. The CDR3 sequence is CASSPRPAGETDTQYF. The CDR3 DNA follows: TGTGCCAGCAGCCCGAGGCCAGCGGGAGAAACAGATACGCAGTATTTT.